A selection of T cell receptor beta chains follows, all from one sample in a study of OX40 agonist ivuxolimab in advanced cancers. The data were produced by immunoSEQ multiplex PCR, yet TCRdb's version contains in-frame clones alone and is incomplete. This table holds around 62,000 clones, about 89% found once. Sequenced here: CD4+ or CD8+ T cells sorted from blood, sampled in a trial of the OX40 agonist ivuxolimab. These TCRs come from an adult with an advanced solid tumor such as melanoma, head and neck, liver or kidney cancer. The CDR3 runs from the conserved cysteine through the conserved F or W. Size is stated for part of the rows, as once, few or many counts, or as a class when the clone is expanded.

v_gene	abundance	CDR3aa
TRBV9	-	CASSPGAGITDTQYF
TRBV2	-	CASRAGLKEKLFF
TRBV7-7	-	CASSLGDQPSNEQFF
TRBV2	-	CATSAPAAGKDTGELFF
TRBV5-6	-	CASSFTGTAQETQYF
TRBV10-3	-	CAISESPDRGPYGYTF
TRBV28	-	CASKLRGRVGLAEQYF
TRBV28	-	CASSPLLAGDYEQYF
TRBV10-3	-	CAISDPVRATDTQYF
TRBV19	-	CASRDRYSNQPQHF
TRBV19	once	CATSPGGSAMVETQYF
TRBV7-6	-	CASSNYRDRDQPQHF
TRBV18	once	CASSYEMRGPGGYTF
TRBV5-4	-	CASSIGGVGLSGNTIYF
TRBV11-2	once	CASSPYSNEQFF
TRBV2	-	CASGGRAAWVDTQYF
TRBV10-2	-	CASAGDSNTEAFF
TRBV19	-	CASSIVAGGSDEQYF
TRBV11-2	-	CASSTHGQGNYNEQFF
TRBV5-1	-	CASSSSDLPTYEQYF
TRBV7-6	-	CASSLGSSGTGGEQYF
TRBV5-1	-	CASSRDPGRQLVGQFF
TRBV4-1	-	CASSLVRGTSSPNEQFF
TRBV6-6	-	CASSPRGHLNYGYTF
TRBV4-2	few	CASSENRGASNQPQHF
TRBV7-6	-	CASSLVSRDTQYF
TRBV29-1	-	CSGQGGPTDTQYF
TRBV18	-	CASSPKEREKVEQFF
TRBV5-4	-	CASSLGQGYTEAFF
TRBV5-6	-	CASSPGTGRSYNSPLHF
TRBV5-4	-	CASSLVRGELFF
TRBV6-6	-	CASTSLARETQYF
TRBV20-1	-	CSATRGEQFF
TRBV28	-	CASSFGAFRDTEAFF
TRBV9	-	CASSVAPDLIGNEQFF
TRBV2	-	CASSLLQGGEQYF
TRBV6-6	-	CASLPRRAPGDYGYTF
TRBV28	-	CASSYGGGLYTEAFF
TRBV11-3	-	CASSLGLTNTGELFF
TRBV19	-	CASGQASTDTQYF
TRBV12-5	-	CASEIAGNTIYF
TRBV19	-	CASSLLLGTAGNTIYF
TRBV18	-	CASSRDSNGDNQPQHF
TRBV4-2	-	CASRQTGLMTQYF
TRBV19	-	CASTPDRPPYEQYF
TRBV6-6	-	CASSSDRAIGYTF
TRBV19	-	CASSFSQGASAFF
TRBV7-6	-	CASSSSGYGYTF
TRBV10-3	once	CATTTGLITGRTDTQYF
TRBV6-1	-	CASSLETGSNSPLHF
TRBV6-4	-	CASSEQFNSYNEQFF
TRBV5-1	-	CASSFIAGLPAYEQYF
TRBV6-1	-	CASSGWDRSYEQYF